This T cell receptor (beta chain) was recovered during a study of T cells in Graves' hyperthyroidism and ophthalmopathy. V lost 1 base to trimming and J lost 0 bases, with 7 bases between them. The CDR3 length is 16 residues. Germline V CDR1 and CDR2: SGHNT, YENEEA. Amplified TCR beta CDR3 regions came from RNA transcripts. During a first-round RT-PCR of the TCR CDR3, the HTBI primer set was used. One entry per CDR3 protein, called by TCRdb with MiXCR from the multiplex PCR reads. The sample lists 300,000 to 350,000 distinct CDR3 sequences, roughly 21% occurring once. The sequenced material came from blood. The receptor was isolated from a woman in her forties or fifties with Graves' hyperthyroidism. The chain has TRBV11-3 and TRBJ2-6, with D possibly matching TRBD2 (6 bases). CDR3 sequence (DNA): TGTGCCAGCAGCTTAGCCGGGGGCTCTGGGGCCAACGTCCTGACTTTC. Protein: CASSLAGGSGANVLTF.